This T cell receptor beta chain was sequenced in a study of shared clonotypes between healthy human individuals. In the authors' methods: Filtering differed, since immunoSEQ gave only junction sequences and no quality scores. Here immunoSEQ multiplex PCR was the method, and the copy in TCRdb shows in-frame clones only, minus some. The DNA gave D and trimming, while V, J and clone size come from that table. The sample includes 450,000 to 500,000 clones, approximately 82% of them seen just once. The count of this clone is one. CDR3 length: 16 residues. CDR1 is KGHSY and CDR2 is FQNENV in the germline V gene. Trimming removed 2 bases at V and 4 bases at J, with 18 bases between. Genomic DNA came from about 92 million PBMCs in unsorted samples.

This clonotype was obtained from a woman aged 40 to 50 in good health. Some clones in this sample may be carry-over from other donors' samples. Sequences were obtained from PBMCs. V is TRBV16 and J is TRBJ2-7; tentative D call: TRBD2 (6 bases). CDR3 sequence: CASSQPDGGTAYEQYF. The CDR3 DNA reads TGTGCCAGCAGCCAACCCGACGGGGGAACGGCGTACGAGCAGTACTTC.